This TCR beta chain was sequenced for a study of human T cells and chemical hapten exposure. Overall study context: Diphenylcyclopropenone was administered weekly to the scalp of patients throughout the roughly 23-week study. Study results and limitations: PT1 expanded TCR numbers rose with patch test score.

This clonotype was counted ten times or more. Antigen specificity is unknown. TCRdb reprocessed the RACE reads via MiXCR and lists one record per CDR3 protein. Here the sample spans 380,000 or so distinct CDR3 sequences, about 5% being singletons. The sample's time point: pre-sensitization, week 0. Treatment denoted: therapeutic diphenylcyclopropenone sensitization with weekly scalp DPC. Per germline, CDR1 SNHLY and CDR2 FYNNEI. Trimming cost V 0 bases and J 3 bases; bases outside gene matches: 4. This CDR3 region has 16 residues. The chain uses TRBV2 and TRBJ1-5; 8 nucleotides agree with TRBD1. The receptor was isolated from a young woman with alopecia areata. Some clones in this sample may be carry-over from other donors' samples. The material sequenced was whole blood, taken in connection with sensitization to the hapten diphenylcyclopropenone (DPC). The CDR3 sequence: CASSEAEDRDNQPQHF. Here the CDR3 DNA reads TGTGCCAGCAGTGAAGCTGAGGACAGGGACAATCAGCCCCAGCATTTT.